These 20 T cell receptor beta chains came from one sample sequenced in a study of chemoradiotherapy in HPV16-positive cancers. TCRdb's table, derived via immunoSEQ multiplex PCR, lists solely in-frame clones and lacks some. The top ten hold 3.6% of the sample, which has around 30,000 clones, around 93% seen once. Source: blood, taken from a patient who underwent chemoradiotherapy. Receptors originate from a human donor with HPV-associated anogenital cancer.

This clone was seen a handful of times. This chain uses TRBV19 with TRBJ1-2; 8 bases align to TRBD1. The CDR3 extends over 15 amino acids. Trimming cost V 1 base and J 4 bases; bases outside gene matches: 5. In germline, CDR1 is LNHDA, CDR2 SQIVND (reference sequence). The CDR3 here is CASSIAAGGGYGYTF. The CDR3 DNA is TGTGCCAGTAGTATAGCCGCAGGGGGCGGCTATGGCTACACCTTC.

The rearrangement links TRBV7-9 to TRBJ1-4; D gene unclear. This CDR3 is built from 12 residues. Germline V lookup: CDR1 SEHNR, CDR2 FQNEAQ (reference sequence). Trimming took off 1 base at V and 8 bases at J, with 5 bases between the two ends. The CDR3 DNA is TGTGCCAGCAGCTTAGATCGAGAAAAACTGTTTTTT. Protein product: CASSLDREKLFF.

The chain couples TRBV4-1 to TRBJ1-5; no clear D gene. The germline V gene has CDR1 MGHRA and CDR2 YSYEKL. CDR3 length equals 15 residues. V was clipped by 2 bases and J by 1 base, with 9 bases between them. CDR3 loop: CASSQTDKSNQPQHF. CDR3 in DNA: TGCGCCAGCAGCCAAACCGACAAGAGCAATCAGCCCCAGCATTTT.

The CDR3 DNA is TGTGCCAGCAGCTTTCTGCGGGCCGGGGGGGATACGCAGTATTTT. This codes for CASSFLRAGGDTQYF. This sequence joins TRBV5-6 and TRBJ2-3; TRBD2 matches at 7 bases. The CDR3 runs to 15 residues. The J segment lost 6 bases and the V segment lost 2 bases, leaving 9 bases of the junction unmatched. Germline CDR1 reads SGHDT; CDR2 reads YYEEEE.

J is TRBJ2-1 and V is TRBV7-3, with 8 nucleotides matching TRBD2. The length of the CDR3 is 16 residues. Unmatched junction bases numbered 13, after V lost 5 bases and J lost 7 bases. The germline gives CDR1 SGHTA, CDR2 FQGTGA. The CDR3 protein is CASSVTGLGAQNEQFF. The CDR3 region has the DNA TGTGCCAGCAGCGTCACGGGACTAGGTGCTCAAAATGAGCAGTTCTTC.

CDR3 DNA sequence: TGTGCCAGCAGTCTCCGGAGTTGGGGGAGCCAGTACTTC. It is translated as CASSLRSWGSQYF. The rearrangement links TRBV6-1 to TRBJ2-5; D is tentatively TRBD1 or TRBD2 (5 bases each). Per the germline V gene, CDR1 is MNHNS and CDR2 is SASEGT. The V end lost 5 bases, the J end lost 10 bases, and 17 bases lay between the germline ends. The CDR3 is 13 amino acids.

The chain uses TRBV19 and TRBJ1-5, with 8 bases identical to TRBD1. This CDR3 is 14 amino acids long. Germline CDR1 and CDR2: LNHDA and SQIVND (reference sequence). The trim removed 6 bases at V and 4 bases at J, leaving 5 bases unmatched. In DNA, the CDR3 is TGTGCCAGTAGGGACAGGGAGGGAAATCAGCCCCAGCATTTT. Translated: CASRDREGNQPQHF.

The chain is built from TRBV7-2 and TRBJ2-5; 11 positions match TRBD2. The CDR3 sequence is 18 residues long. The germline V gene has CDR1 SGHTA and CDR2 FQGNSA. Unmatched junction bases numbered 13, after V lost 1 base and J lost 6 bases. The CDR3, as DNA: TGTGCCAGCAGCTTAGGTGGTAGCGGGGGGGCCGGTTCAAAGACCCAGTACTTC. Protein sequence: CASSLGGSGGAGSKTQYF.

The V and J genes are TRBV27 and TRBJ1-1, with D possibly TRBD1 on 5 matching bases. Germline-derived CDR1 and CDR2 are MNHEY and SMNVEV (reference sequence). The CDR3 runs to 15 residues. The V end lost 2 bases, the J end lost 1 base, and 11 bases lay between the germline ends. DNA of the CDR3: TGTGCCAGCAGTTTACGGGGCACAGGGAACACTGAAGCTTTCTTT. This encodes CASSLRGTGNTEAFF.

V is TRBV11-3 and J is TRBJ2-1, with 10 bases aligning to TRBD1. V dropped 5 bases and J dropped 6; count of bases not matched to a gene: 4. This CDR3 has 14 amino acids. CDR1 and CDR2 from the germline V gene are SGHNT and YENEEA. CDR3 sequence: CASSLRTGGNEQFF. CDR3 DNA: TGTGCCAGCAGCCTCAGGACAGGGGGCAATGAGCAGTTCTTC.

The chain links TRBV15 to TRBJ2-7, with 9 bases identical to TRBD1. From germline, CDR1 is LNHNV and CDR2 YYDKDF (reference sequence). The V segment lost 3 bases and the J segment 4 bases; nucleotides outside the gene matches: 4. CDR3 length: 14 residues. The CDR3 is CATSRDRGTYEQYF. The CDR3 region has the DNA TGTGCCACCAGCAGGGACAGGGGAACATACGAGCAGTACTTC. The complete variable domain, with remaining parts taken from reference TRBV15 and TRBJ2-7, reads DAMVIQNPRYQVTQFGKPVTLSCSQTLNHNVMYWYQQKSSQAPKLLFHYYDKDFNNEADTPDNFQSRRPNTSFCFLDIRSPGLGDTAMYLCATSRDRGTYEQYFGPGTRLTVT.

The chain is built from TRBV19 and TRBJ2-2; 9 nucleotides match TRBD2. The V gene end was trimmed by 1 base and the J gene end by 2 bases; junction bases not matched to a gene: 5. The CDR3 has 17 residues. CDR1 and CDR2 (germline): LNHDA, SQIVND (reference sequence). The CDR3 region is CASSIGLAGANTGELFF. CDR3 DNA sequence: TGTGCCAGTAGTATAGGGTTAGCGGGGGCCAACACCGGGGAGCTGTTTTTT.

V usage is TRBV4-1 and J usage is TRBJ1-2; D remains unclear. Trimming stripped 1 base from V and 1 base from J, with 10 bases between. Germline CDR1 reads MGHRA; CDR2 reads YSYEKL. This CDR3 has 15 amino acids. The CDR3 sequence is CASSQGTRNNYGYTF. DNA for the CDR3: TGCGCCAGCAGCCAAGGGACGCGGAATAACTATGGCTACACCTTC.

The rearrangement joins TRBV7-8 to TRBJ2-1, with 8 bases that match TRBD2. The CDR3 runs to 16 residues. Germline CDR1 is SGHVS and CDR2 is FQNEAQ. V shed 5 bases and J 7 bases; nucleotides not matched to a gene: 13. CDR3 residues: CASSPTPGGPTNEQFF. The CDR3 bases are TGTGCCAGCAGCCCCACCCCGGGGGGGCCAACGAATGAGCAGTTCTTC.

This clone appeared once. The chain is built from TRBV7-3 and TRBJ2-3; D may be TRBD1 (6 bases). The CDR3 sequence is 15 residues long. V was trimmed by 4 bases and J by 0 bases, leaving 11 bases between them. Germline values: CDR1 SGHTA, CDR2 FQGTGA. For the CDR3, the DNA is TGTGCCAGCAGCTCCCACAGGGAGAGCACAGATACGCAGTATTTT. It specifies CASSSHRESTDTQYF.

V usage is TRBV30 and J usage is TRBJ2-5; no firm D call. This CDR3 region has 11 residues. Deletions cut 2 bases from V and 5 bases from J, with 6 bases between. Germline V gene lookup returns CDR1 GTSNPN and CDR2 SVGIG (reference sequence). The CDR3 sequence: CAWSIGETQYF. The CDR3 DNA is TGTGCCTGGAGTATAGGTGAGACCCAGTACTTC. The variable domain in full, with the rest retrieved from reference TRBV30 and TRBJ2-5, is SQTIHQWPATLVQPVGSPLSLECTVEGTSNPNLYWYRQAAGRGLQLLFYSVGIGQISSEVPQNLSASRPQDRQFILSSKKLLLSDSGFYLCAWSIGETQYFGPGTRLLVL.

The chain recombines TRBV11-2 with TRBJ1-1; D not resolved. CDR3 length: 12 residues. V was shortened by 0 bases and J by 9 bases, with 8 bases between the two germline ends. Looked up from germline, CDR1 is SGHAT and CDR2 is FQNNGV. The CDR3 DNA reads TGTGCCAGCAGCTTAGACCGAGGGAAAGCTTTCTTT. This sequence encodes CASSLDRGKAFF.

This chain uses TRBV19 with TRBJ2-6; a weak D match, TRBD2 (5 bases). The CDR3 has 17 amino acids. V gave up 10 bases and J gave up 0 bases, with 19 bases separating them. Germline V gene sequence: CDR1 LNHDA, CDR2 SQIVND (reference sequence). The CDR3 is CATKEGGSGSGANVLTF. For the CDR3, the DNA is TGTGCCACCAAAGAAGGCGGGTCGGGCTCTGGGGCCAACGTCCTGACTTTC.

This chain connects TRBV18 to TRBJ2-1; 8 nucleotides line up with TRBD2. This CDR3 has 16 residues. The ends lost 3 bases at V and 4 bases at J; junction bases unmatched: 8. The germline V gene encodes CDR1 KGHSH and CDR2 LQKENI. CDR3 DNA: TGTGCCAGCTCACCCGTAGCGGGGTCCACGTACAATGAGCAGTTCTTC. It yields the protein CASSPVAGSTYNEQFF. Full variable domain (rest looked up from reference TRBV18 and TRBJ2-1): NAGVMQNPRHLVRRRGQEARLRCSPMKGHSHVYWYRQLPEEGLKFMVYLQKENIIDESGMPKERFSAEFPKEGPSILRIQQVVRGDSAAYFCASSPVAGSTYNEQFFGPGTRLTVL.

This clone turned up a few times. The chain employs TRBV5-1 and TRBJ1-2; D unresolved. CDR3 size: 13 residues. V gave up 1 base and J gave up 0 bases, with 4 bases separating them. The germline CDR1 and CDR2 sequences are SGHRS and YFSETQ. The CDR3 DNA reads TGCGCCAGCAGCTTGCGGCCTAACTATGGCTACACCTTC. Protein product: CASSLRPNYGYTF.